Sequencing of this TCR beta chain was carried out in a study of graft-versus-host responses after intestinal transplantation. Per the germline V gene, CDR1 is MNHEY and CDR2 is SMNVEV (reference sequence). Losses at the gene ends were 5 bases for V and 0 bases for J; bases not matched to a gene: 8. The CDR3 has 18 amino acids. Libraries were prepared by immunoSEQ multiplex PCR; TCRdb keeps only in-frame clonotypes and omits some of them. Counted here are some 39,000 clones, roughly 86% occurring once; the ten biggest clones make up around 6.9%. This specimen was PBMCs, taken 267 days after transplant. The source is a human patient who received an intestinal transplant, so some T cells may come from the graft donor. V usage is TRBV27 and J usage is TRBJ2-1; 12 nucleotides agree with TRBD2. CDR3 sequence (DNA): TGTGCCAGCAGTCCATGGACTAGCGGGGTACTCTCCTACAATGAGCAGTTCTTC. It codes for CASSPWTSGVLSYNEQFF.